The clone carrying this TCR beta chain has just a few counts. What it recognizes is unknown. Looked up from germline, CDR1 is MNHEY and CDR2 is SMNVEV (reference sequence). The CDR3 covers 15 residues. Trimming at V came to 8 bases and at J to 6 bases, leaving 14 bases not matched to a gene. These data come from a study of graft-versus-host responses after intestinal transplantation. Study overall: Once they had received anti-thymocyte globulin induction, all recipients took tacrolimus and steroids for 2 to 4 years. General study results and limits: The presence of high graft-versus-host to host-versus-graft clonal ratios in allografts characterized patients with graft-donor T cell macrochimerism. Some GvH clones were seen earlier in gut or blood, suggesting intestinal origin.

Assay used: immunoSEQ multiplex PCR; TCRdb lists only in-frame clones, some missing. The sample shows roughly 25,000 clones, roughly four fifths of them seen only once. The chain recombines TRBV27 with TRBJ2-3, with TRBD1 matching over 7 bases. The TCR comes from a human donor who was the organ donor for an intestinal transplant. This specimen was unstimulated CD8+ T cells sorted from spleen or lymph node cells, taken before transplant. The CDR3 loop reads CASHPLGVRGDTQYF. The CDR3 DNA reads TGTGCCAGCCATCCATTGGGGGTCAGGGGGGATACGCAGTATTTT.